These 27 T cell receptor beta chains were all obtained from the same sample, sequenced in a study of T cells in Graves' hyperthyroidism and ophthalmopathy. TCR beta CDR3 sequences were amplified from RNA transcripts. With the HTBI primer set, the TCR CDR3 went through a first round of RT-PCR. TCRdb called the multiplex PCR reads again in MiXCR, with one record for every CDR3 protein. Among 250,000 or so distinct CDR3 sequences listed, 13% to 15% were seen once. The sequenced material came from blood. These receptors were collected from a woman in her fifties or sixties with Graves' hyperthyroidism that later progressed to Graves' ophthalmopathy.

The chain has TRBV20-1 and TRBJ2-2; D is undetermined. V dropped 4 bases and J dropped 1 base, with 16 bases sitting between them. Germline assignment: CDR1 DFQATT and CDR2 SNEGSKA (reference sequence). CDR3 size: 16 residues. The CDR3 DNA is TGCAGTGCTAATTTGTTGGGGAAAGGGAACACCGGGGAGCTGTTTTTT. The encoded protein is CSANLLGKGNTGELFF.

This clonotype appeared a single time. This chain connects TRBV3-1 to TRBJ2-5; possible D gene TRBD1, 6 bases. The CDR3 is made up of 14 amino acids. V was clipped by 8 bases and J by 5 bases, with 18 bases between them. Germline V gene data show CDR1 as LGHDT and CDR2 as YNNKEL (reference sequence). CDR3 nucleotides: TGTGCCAGCTCAGAAAACAGGGTCACGGAGACCCAGTACTTC. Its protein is CASSENRVTETQYF.

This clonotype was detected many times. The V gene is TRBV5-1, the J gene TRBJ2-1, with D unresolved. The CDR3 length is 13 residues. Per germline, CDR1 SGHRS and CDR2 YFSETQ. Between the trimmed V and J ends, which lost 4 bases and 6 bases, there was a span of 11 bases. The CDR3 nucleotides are TGCGCCAGCAGCGTCGGGTCGAGCAATGAGCAGTTCTTC. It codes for CASSVGSSNEQFF.

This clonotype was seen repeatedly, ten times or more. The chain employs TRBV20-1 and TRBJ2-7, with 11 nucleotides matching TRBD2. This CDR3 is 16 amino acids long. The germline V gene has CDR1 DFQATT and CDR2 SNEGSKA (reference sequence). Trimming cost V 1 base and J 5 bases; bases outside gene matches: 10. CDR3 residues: CSARGASGRLNDEQYF. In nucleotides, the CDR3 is TGCAGTGCTAGAGGAGCTAGCGGGAGGTTGAACGACGAGCAGTACTTC.

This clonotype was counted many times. CDR3 protein: CASSQEAAIYNEQFF. CDR3 in DNA: TGCGCCAGCAGCCAAGAGGCAGCGATCTACAATGAGCAGTTCTTC. The chain combines TRBV4-1 with TRBJ2-1; D gene ambiguous. CDR3 length: 15 residues. Germline lookup yields CDR1 MGHRA and CDR2 YSYEKL. Deletions cut 0 bases from V and 3 bases from J, with 9 bases between.

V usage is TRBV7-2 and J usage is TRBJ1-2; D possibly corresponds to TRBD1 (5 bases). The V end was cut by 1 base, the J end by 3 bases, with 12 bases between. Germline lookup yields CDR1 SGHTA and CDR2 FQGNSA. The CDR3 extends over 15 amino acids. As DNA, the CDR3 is TGTGCCAGCAGCTTAGGGTCAGGGAAAGACTATGGCTACACCTTC. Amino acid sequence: CASSLGSGKDYGYTF.

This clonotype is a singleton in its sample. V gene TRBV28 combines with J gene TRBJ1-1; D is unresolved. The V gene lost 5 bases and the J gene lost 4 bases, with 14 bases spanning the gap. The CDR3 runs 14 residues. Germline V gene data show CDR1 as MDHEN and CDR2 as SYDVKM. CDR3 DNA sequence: TGTGCCAGCAGTCCCCGGCAGGAGGGCACTGAAGCTTTCTTT. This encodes CASSPRQEGTEAFF.

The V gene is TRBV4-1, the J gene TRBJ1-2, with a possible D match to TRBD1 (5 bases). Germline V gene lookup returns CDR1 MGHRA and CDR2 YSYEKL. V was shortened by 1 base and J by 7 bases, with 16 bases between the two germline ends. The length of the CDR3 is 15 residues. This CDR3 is CASSQVWGDGSGYTF. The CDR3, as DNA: TGCGCCAGCAGCCAAGTATGGGGGGATGGTTCTGGCTACACCTTC.

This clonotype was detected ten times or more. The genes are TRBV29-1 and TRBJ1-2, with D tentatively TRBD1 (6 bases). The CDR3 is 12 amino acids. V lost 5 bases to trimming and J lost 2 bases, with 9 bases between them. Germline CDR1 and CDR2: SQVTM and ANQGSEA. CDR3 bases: TGCAGCGTTCGAACAGGGAACTATGGCTACACCTTC. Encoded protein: CSVRTGNYGYTF.

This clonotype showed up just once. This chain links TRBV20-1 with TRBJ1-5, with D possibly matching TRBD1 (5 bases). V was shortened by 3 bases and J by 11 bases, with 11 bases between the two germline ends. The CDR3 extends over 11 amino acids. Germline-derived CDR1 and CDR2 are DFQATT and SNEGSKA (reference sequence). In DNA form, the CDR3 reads TGCAGTGCTAGGCGACAAGGGGCCCAGCATTTT. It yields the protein CSARRQGAQHF.

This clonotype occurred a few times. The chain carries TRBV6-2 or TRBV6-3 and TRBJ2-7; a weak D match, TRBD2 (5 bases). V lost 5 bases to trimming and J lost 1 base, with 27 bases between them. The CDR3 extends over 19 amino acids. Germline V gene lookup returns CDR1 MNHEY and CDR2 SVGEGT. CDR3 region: CASSPVPSAVKRRSYEQYF. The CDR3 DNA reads TGTGCCAGCAGTCCCGTCCCTTCAGCGGTTAAAAGAAGATCCTACGAGCAGTACTTC.

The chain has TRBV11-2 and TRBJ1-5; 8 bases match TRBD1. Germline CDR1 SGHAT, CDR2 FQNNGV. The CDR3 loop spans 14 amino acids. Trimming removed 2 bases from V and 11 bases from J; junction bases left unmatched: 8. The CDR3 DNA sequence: TGTGCCAGCAGCTTAACTCAGGGGGCGAAGACCCAGCATTTT. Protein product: CASSLTQGAKTQHF.

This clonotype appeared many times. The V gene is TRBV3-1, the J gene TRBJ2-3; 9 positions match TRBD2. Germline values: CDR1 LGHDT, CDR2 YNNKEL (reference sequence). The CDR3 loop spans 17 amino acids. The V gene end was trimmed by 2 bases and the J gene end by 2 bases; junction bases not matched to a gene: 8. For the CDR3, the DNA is TGTGCCAGCAGCCAACCTGAGACTAGCGGTGCCACAGATACGCAGTATTTT. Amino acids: CASSQPETSGATDTQYF.

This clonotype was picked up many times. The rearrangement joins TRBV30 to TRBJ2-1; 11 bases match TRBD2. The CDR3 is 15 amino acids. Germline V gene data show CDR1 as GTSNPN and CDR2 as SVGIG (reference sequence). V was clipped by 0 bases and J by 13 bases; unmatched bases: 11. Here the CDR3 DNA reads TGTGCCTGGAGTGTAGGACTAGCGGGCTTCCTGAATCAGTTCTTC. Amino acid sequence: CAWSVGLAGFLNQFF.

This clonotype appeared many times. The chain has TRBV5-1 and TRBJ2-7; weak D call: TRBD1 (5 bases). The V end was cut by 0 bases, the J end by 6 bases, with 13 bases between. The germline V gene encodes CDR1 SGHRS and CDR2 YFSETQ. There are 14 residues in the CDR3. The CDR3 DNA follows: TGCGCCAGCAGCTTGGTGCAGGGCAACGGCGAGCAGTACTTC. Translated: CASSLVQGNGEQYF.

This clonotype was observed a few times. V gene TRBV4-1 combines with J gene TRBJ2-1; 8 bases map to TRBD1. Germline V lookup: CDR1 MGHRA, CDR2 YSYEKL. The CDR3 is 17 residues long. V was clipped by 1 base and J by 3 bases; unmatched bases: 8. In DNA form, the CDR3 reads TGCGCCAGCAGCCAAGTGGGCCGGGACAGGTTCTACAATGAGCAGTTCTTC. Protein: CASSQVGRDRFYNEQFF.

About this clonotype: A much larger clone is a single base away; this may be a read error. The CDR3: CARTSGVTDTQYF. In DNA form, the CDR3 reads TGTGCCCGGACTAGCGGGGTCACAGATACGCAGTATTTT. This chain connects TRBV30 to TRBJ2-3; 12 bases agree with TRBD2. This CDR3 region has 13 residues. V lost 8 bases to trimming and J lost 2 bases; unmatched junction nucleotides: 2. Germline loops: CDR1 GTSNPN, CDR2 SVGIG (reference sequence).

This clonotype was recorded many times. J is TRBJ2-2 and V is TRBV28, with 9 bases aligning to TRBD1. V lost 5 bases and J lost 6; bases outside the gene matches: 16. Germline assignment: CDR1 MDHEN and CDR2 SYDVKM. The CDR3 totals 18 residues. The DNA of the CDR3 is TGTGCCAGCAGTCCCCCCCCTCCACGACAGGGGGTGGCCGGGGAGCTGTTTTTT. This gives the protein CASSPPPPRQGVAGELFF. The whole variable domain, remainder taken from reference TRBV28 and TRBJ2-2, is DVKVTQSSRYLVKRTGEKVFLECVQDMDHENMFWYRQDPGLGLRLIYFSYDVKMKEKGDIPEGYSVSREKKERFSLILESASTNQTSMYLCASSPPPPRQGVAGELFFGEGSRLTVL.

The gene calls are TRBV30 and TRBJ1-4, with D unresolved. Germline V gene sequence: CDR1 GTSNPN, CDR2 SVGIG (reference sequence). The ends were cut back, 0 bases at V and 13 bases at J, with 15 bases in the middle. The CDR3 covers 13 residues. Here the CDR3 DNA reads TGTGCCTGGAGTGTACCTCATTCAATCTTACTGTTTTTT. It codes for CAWSVPHSILLFF. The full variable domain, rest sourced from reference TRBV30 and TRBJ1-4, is SQTIHQWPATLVQPVGSPLSLECTVEGTSNPNLYWYRQAAGRGLQLLFYSVGIGQISSEVPQNLSASRPQDRQFILSSKKLLLSDSGFYLCAWSVPHSILLFFGSGTQLSVL.

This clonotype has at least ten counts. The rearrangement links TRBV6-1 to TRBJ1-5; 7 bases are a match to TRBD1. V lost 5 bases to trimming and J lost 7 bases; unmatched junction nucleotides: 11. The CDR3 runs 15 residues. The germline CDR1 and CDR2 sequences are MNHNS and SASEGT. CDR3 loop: CASSSAEGAPQPQHF. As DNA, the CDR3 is TGTGCCAGCAGTTCGGCGGAGGGGGCTCCCCAGCCCCAGCATTTT.

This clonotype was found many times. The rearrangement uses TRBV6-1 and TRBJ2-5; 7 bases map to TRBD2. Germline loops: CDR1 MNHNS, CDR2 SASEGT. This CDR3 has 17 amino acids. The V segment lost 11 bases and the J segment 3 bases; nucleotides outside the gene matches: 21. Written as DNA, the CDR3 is TGTGCCCCCAAAGTGGGGGGGAAGGCGAGCGCAAAAGAGACCCAGTACTTC. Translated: CAPKVGGKASAKETQYF.

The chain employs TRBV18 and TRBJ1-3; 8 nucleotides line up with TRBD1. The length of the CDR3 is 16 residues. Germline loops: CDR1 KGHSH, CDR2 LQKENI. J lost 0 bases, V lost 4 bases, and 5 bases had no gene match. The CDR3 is CASSLTGQGSGNTIYF. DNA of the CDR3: TGTGCCAGCTCACTAACCGGACAGGGCTCTGGAAACACCATATATTTT.

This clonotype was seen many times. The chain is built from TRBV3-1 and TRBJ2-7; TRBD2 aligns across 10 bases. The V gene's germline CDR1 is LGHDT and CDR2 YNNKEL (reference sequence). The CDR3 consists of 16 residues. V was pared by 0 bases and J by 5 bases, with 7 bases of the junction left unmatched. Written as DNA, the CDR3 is TGTGCCAGCAGCCAAGATCAAGCGGGAGGGCCCAACGAGCAGTACTTC. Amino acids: CASSQDQAGGPNEQYF.

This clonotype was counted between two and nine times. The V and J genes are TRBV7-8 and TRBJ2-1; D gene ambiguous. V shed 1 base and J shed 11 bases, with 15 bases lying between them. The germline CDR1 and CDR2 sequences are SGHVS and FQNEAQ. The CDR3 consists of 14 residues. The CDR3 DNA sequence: TGTGCCAGCAGCTTAGGCTCCATCCTAAATAAGCAGTTCTTC. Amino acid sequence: CASSLGSILNKQFF. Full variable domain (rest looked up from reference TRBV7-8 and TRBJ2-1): GAGVSQSPRYKVAKRGQDVALRCDPISGHVSLFWYQQALGQGPEFLTYFQNEAQLDKSGLPSDRFFAERPEGSVSTLKIQRTQQEDSAVYLCASSLGSILNKQFFGPGTRLTVL.

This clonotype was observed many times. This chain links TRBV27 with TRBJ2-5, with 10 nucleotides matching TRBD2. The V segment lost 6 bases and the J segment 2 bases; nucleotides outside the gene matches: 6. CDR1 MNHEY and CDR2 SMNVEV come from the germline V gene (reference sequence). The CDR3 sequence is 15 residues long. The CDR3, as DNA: TGTGCCAGCAGAAGGACTAGCGGTCTGCAAGAGACCCAGTACTTC. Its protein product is CASRRTSGLQETQYF.

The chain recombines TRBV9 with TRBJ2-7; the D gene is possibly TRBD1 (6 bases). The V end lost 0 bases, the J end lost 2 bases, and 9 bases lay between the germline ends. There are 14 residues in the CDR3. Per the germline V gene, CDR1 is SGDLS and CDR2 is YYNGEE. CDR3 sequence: CASSVGEGAYEQYF. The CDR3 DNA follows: TGTGCCAGCAGCGTAGGTGAGGGGGCCTACGAGCAGTACTTC.

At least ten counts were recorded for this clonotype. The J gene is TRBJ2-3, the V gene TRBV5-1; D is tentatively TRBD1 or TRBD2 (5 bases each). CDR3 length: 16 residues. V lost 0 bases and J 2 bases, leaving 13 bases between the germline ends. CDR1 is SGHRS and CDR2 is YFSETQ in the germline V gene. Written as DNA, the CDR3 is TGCGCCAGCAGCTTGGGAGGGCAGGGCAACACAGATACGCAGTATTTT. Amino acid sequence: CASSLGGQGNTDTQYF.